This is a list of T cell receptor beta chains from one sample in a study of blood T cell repertoires in COVID-19. Produced via immunoSEQ multiplex PCR; TCRdb's table is partial and in-frame only. The sample consists of around 290,000 clones, 86% of them appearing once. Material: peripheral blood. These receptors all stem from a woman aged 70-85 years with COVID-19, enrolled during active disease. Both conserved end residues are part of each CDR3. Fields, in order: J gene, clone size, V gene, D gene, CDR3 protein, CDR3 DNA. The D gene is left open where the match is weak. Size is omitted from some rows. Given values are once, few, many or a class for expanded clones.

TRBJ2-1 | - | TRBV5-1 | - | CASSPPSSAGYGEQFF | TGCGCCAGCAGTCCACCCTCTAGCGCGGGTTACGGTGAGCAGTTCTTC
TRBJ1-5 | - | TRBV30 | TRBD1 | CAMGQGLNQPQHF | TGTGCTATGGGACAGGGTCTCAATCAGCCCCAGCATTTT
TRBJ2-7 | - | TRBV5-1 | TRBD2 | CASSVHSGVYYEQYF | TGCGCCAGCAGCGTCCATAGCGGGGTCTACTACGAGCAGTACTTC
TRBJ1-5 | - | TRBV6-5 | TRBD1 | CASSTRQGDQPQHF | TGTGCCAGCAGCACCCGACAGGGTGATCAGCCCCAGCATTTT
TRBJ2-7 | - | TRBV5-1 | TRBD1 | CASSPLDRVPYEQYF | TGCGCCAGCAGCCCCCTCGACAGGGTTCCCTACGAGCAGTACTTC
TRBJ1-2 | - | TRBV12-3/TRBV12-4 | - | CASLVRGNGYTF | TGTGCCAGCCTTGTTCGGGGGAATGGCTACACCTTC
TRBJ2-5 | - | TRBV7-8 | - | CASSPLQETQYF | TGTGCCAGCAGCCCCCTCCAGGAGACCCAGTACTTC
TRBJ1-4 | - | TRBV28 | - | CASSLPSEGDEKLFF | TGTGCCAGCAGTTTACCTAGTGAAGGCGATGAAAAACTGTTTTTT
TRBJ2-2 | - | TRBV5-4 | TRBD1 | CASSLARDSTGELFF | TGTGCCAGCAGCTTGGCCCGGGACAGCACCGGGGAGCTGTTTTTT
TRBJ1-5 | few | TRBV7-2 | - | CASSPRINQPQHF | TGTGCCAGCAGCCCCAGGATTAATCAGCCCCAGCATTTT
TRBJ2-7 | - | TRBV7-2 | TRBD1 | CASSLAGTGGSSSYEQYF | TGTGCCAGCAGCTTAGCGGGGACAGGGGGCTCTAGCTCCTACGAGCAGTACTTC
TRBJ2-7 | many | TRBV28 | - | CASSFRGYSYEQYF | TGTGCCAGCAGTTTTCGGGGGTACTCCTACGAGCAGTACTTC
TRBJ2-7 | - | TRBV28 | - | CASSSTGDSHYEQYF | TGTGCCAGCAGTTCCACGGGGGACAGCCACTACGAGCAGTACTTC
TRBJ2-4 | - | TRBV19 | - | CASSIGQVAKNIQYF | TGTGCCAGTAGTATAGGGCAGGTAGCCAAAAACATTCAGTACTTC
TRBJ2-2 | - | TRBV27 | - | CASTKGPYTGELFF | TGTGCCAGCACGAAGGGGCCCTACACCGGGGAGCTGTTTTTT
TRBJ2-5 | - | TRBV24-1 | TRBD1 | CATSDSTGGLETQYF | TGTGCCACCAGTGATTCAACAGGGGGCTTGGAGACCCAGTACTTC
TRBJ2-1 | - | TRBV27 | - | CASGQRLYNEQFF | TGTGCCAGCGGACAAAGACTTTACAATGAGCAGTTCTTC
TRBJ2-5 | - | TRBV7-3 | TRBD2 | CASSTGLAGTRLDF | TGTGCCAGCAGCACGGGACTAGCGGGGACCCGCCTGGACTTC
TRBJ1-5 | - | TRBV2 | TRBD1 | CASSATGAPDQPQHF | TGTGCCAGCAGCGCCACAGGGGCGCCGGATCAGCCCCAGCATTTT
TRBJ2-3 | once | TRBV7-9 | TRBD2 | CASSLAGGADTQYF | TGTGCCAGCAGCTTAGCCGGGGGGGCAGATACGCAGTATTTT
TRBJ1-5 | - | TRBV19 | TRBD1 | CASSPRTGDDQPQHF | TGTGCCAGTAGTCCGAGGACAGGGGACGATCAGCCCCAGCATTTT
TRBJ2-7 | once | TRBV7-2 | TRBD1 | CASSLGGQVYEQYF | TGTGCCAGCAGCTTAGGGGGACAGGTCTACGAGCAGTACTTC
TRBJ1-2 | many | TRBV14 | - | CASSQVEGYGYTF | TGTGCCAGCAGCCAAGTGGAGGGTTATGGCTACACCTTC
TRBJ2-3 | - | TRBV7-9 | - | CASSPTRILDTQYF | TGTGCCAGCAGCCCCACTAGAATCCTGGATACGCAGTATTTT
TRBJ1-2 | - | TRBV3-1/TRBV3-2 | - | CASSQGEDGYTF | TGTGCCAGCAGCCAAGGGGAGGATGGCTACACCTTC
TRBJ2-5 | - | TRBV24-1 | TRBD1 | CATGAGQDGTGGETQYF | TGTGCCACCGGGGCCGGGCAAGATGGGACAGGGGGAGAGACCCAGTACTTC
TRBJ1-1 | - | TRBV2 | - | CASRKGGWANTEAFF | TGTGCCAGCAGGAAGGGGGGGTGGGCGAACACTGAAGCTTTCTTT
TRBJ2-3 | - | TRBV5-1 | TRBD1 | CASSTGQGFTDTQYF | TGCGCCAGCAGCACGGGACAGGGTTTCACAGATACGCAGTATTTT
TRBJ2-5 | - | TRBV19 | - | CASSIGTGAQYF | TGTGCCAGTAGTATAGGGACCGGGGCCCAGTACTTC